A selection of T cell receptor beta chains follows, all from one sample in a study of shared clonotypes between healthy human individuals. Clones were read by immunoSEQ multiplex PCR, and TCRdb kept only the in-frame ones, dropping some. The sample contains about 1.5 million clones, approximately 98% of which appear only once. Sample: naive CD4+ T cells sorted from blood. Source of these receptors: a man under 40 in good health. CDR3s include the opening cysteine and the closing phenylalanine or tryptophan. Each record gives: V gene, D gene, J gene, CDR3 DNA, CDR3 protein. A D gene is named only where the DNA matches it firmly.

TRBV14,NA,TRBJ2-1,TGTGCCAGCAGCCCGGGGCGATGGGGTGAGCAGTTCTTC,CASSPGRWGEQFF
TRBV10-1,TRBD2,TRBJ2-3,TGCGCCAGCAGTAGCGGGACCAGCACAGATACGCAGTATTTT,CASSSGTSTDTQYF
TRBV28,NA,TRBJ1-4,TGTGCCAGCAGCCTCGGACAGCTTGGGGGAAAACTGTTTTTT,CASSLGQLGGKLFF
TRBV6-1,NA,TRBJ2-1,TGTGCCAGCAGGAGAAGGGAAGGTAAACAGAATGAGCAGTTCTTC,CASRRREGKQNEQFF
TRBV27,NA,TRBJ2-5,TGTGCCAGCAGTTTATTAGGGGAGACCCAGTACTTC,CASSLLGETQYF
TRBV5-1,TRBD2,TRBJ2-1,TGCGCCAGCAGCTTGTTGGGACGCGGGAGAACCGATGAGCAGTTCTTC,CASSLLGRGRTDEQFF
TRBV4-1,TRBD2,TRBJ2-7,TGCGCCAGCAGCCCACCTAGCGGTTACGAGCAGTACTTC,CASSPPSGYEQYF
TRBV28,NA,TRBJ2-7,TGTGCCAGCACCCCGGTGGCAGGTGTGGCCTACGAGCAGTACTTC,CASTPVAGVAYEQYF
TRBV5-4,NA,TRBJ2-5,TGTGCCAGCAGCTCAACAGGTCCCGAGACCCAGTACTTC,CASSSTGPETQYF
TRBV5-6,NA,TRBJ2-3,TGTGCCAGCAGCTTGTATTCCGGGCCCCCCACAGATACGCAGTATTTT,CASSLYSGPPTDTQYF
TRBV6-5,TRBD1,TRBJ2-7,TGTGCCAGCAGTTACTGGGGCAGGGGGACCTACGAGCAGTACTTC,CASSYWGRGTYEQYF
TRBV9,NA,TRBJ2-3,TGTGCCAGCAGCACCCCAGGTCTACCTCCTCTTTCGCAGTATTTT,CASSTPGLPPLSQYF
TRBV14,NA,TRBJ2-3,TGTGCCAGCAGCCAAGGTAGCGGATTCACAGATACGCAGTATTTT,CASSQGSGFTDTQYF
TRBV28,TRBD2,TRBJ2-1,TGTGCCAGCAGTAGCGGACTAGCGGGAGGGCCGAATGAGCAGTTCTTC,CASSSGLAGGPNEQFF
TRBV5-1,TRBD1,TRBJ2-7,TGCGCCAGCAGCTCTTCTCCGGGACAGGGTGTTGAGCAGTACTTC,CASSSSPGQGVEQYF